One T cell receptor (beta chain) is described in this entry. This record comes from a study of T cells after yellow fever vaccination. The CDR3 sequence is 15 residues long. The V end was cut by 2 bases, the J end by 6 bases, with 14 bases between. CDR1 and CDR2 (germline): MNHEY, SVGAGI. Study observations and caveats: Peak timing came faster in the weaker secondary response, day 5 versus 15. Contamination by abundant bulk-population clonotypes could be present in FACS-sorted repertoires.

As TCR cDNA was made by 5'RACE template switching, a universal primer site and UMIs were added. TCRdb called the 5' RACE reads again in MiXCR, with one record for every CDR3 protein. The sample includes 96,000 or so distinct CDR3 sequences, roughly 10% of them seen just once. The source material was CD8+ T cells not binding an NS4B(214-222) dextramer, sorted from PBMCs, sampled less than 16 days after the first yellow fever vaccination. The TCR comes from a man aged 18 to 30 who received the YFV17D yellow fever vaccine. The rearrangement joins TRBV6-5 to TRBJ2-1; possibly TRBD2 for D (5 bases). CDR3 sequence reads: CASSYGSSWGNEQFF. For the CDR3, the DNA is TGTGCCAGCAGTTACGGGAGTTCATGGGGCAATGAGCAGTTCTTC.